A selection of T cell receptor beta chains follows, all from one sample in a study of CD8 T cells in Susac syndrome. TCRdb processed the immunoSEQ multiplex PCR reads anew with MiXCR; each CDR3 protein has one entry. The table records 120,000 to 150,000 distinct CDR3 sequences, around 94% of them present only once. Sequencing was carried out using CD4+ T cells from PBMCs. The receptors derive from a human donor in good health. The CDR3 runs from the conserved cysteine through the conserved F or W. D genes are given only for firm matches. Part of the rows lack a size; the others show once, few, many or a class for expanded clones.

CDR3 protein: CASSYLALGTGVREQYF; CDR3 DNA: TGTGCCAGCAGTTACCTAGCCCTAGGTACGGGAGTTAGGGAGCAGTACTTC; D gene: -; V gene: TRBV6-5; clone size: -; J gene: TRBJ2-7
CDR3 protein: CASSQGGQLSEAFF; CDR3 DNA: TGTGCCAGCAGCCAAGGGGGACAATTGTCTGAAGCTTTCTTT; D gene: -; V gene: TRBV3-1; clone size: -; J gene: TRBJ1-1
CDR3 protein: CASSYGKAYEQYF; CDR3 DNA: TGTGCCAGCAGTTACGGCAAGGCCTACGAGCAGTACTTC; D gene: -; V gene: TRBV6-5; clone size: -; J gene: TRBJ2-7
CDR3 protein: CASSPSRAGLLNTEAFF; CDR3 DNA: TGTGCCAGCAGCCCCTCTCGGGCAGGGCTTCTGAACACTGAAGCTTTCTTT; D gene: -; V gene: TRBV3-1; clone size: -; J gene: TRBJ1-1
CDR3 protein: CASSQQDQETQYF; CDR3 DNA: TGTGCCAGCAGTCAACAGGACCAAGAGACCCAGTACTTC; D gene: -; V gene: TRBV12-3/TRBV12-4; clone size: -; J gene: TRBJ2-5
CDR3 protein: CASSLYGTSHHTF; CDR3 DNA: TGTGCCAGCAGCCTGTATGGGACATCTCACCACACCTTC; D gene: -; V gene: TRBV3-1; clone size: -; J gene: TRBJ1-2
CDR3 protein: CASRGELWRVSPGANVLTF; CDR3 DNA: TGCGCCAGCAGAGGGGAGCTTTGGAGGGTCTCTCCTGGGGCCAACGTCCTGACTTTC; D gene: -; V gene: TRBV5-1; clone size: -; J gene: TRBJ2-6
CDR3 protein: CATSPGGVKQPQHF; CDR3 DNA: TGTGCCACCAGCCCAGGGGGAGTGAAGCAGCCCCAGCATTTT; D gene: TRBD1; V gene: TRBV24-1; clone size: once; J gene: TRBJ1-5
CDR3 protein: CASSRDPGPRRGYTF; CDR3 DNA: TGTGCCAGCAGCCGAGATCCGGGTCCTCGGCGGGGCTACACCTTC; D gene: -; V gene: TRBV3-1; clone size: -; J gene: TRBJ1-2
CDR3 protein: CASIFLRDSYEQYF; CDR3 DNA: TGTGCCAGCATTTTCTTACGGGACAGCTACGAGCAGTACTTC; D gene: TRBD1; V gene: TRBV6-5; clone size: -; J gene: TRBJ2-7
CDR3 protein: CASSAGGNTGELFF; CDR3 DNA: TGTGCCAGCAGTGCAGGAGGGAACACCGGGGAGCTGTTTTTT; D gene: -; V gene: TRBV2; clone size: once; J gene: TRBJ2-2
CDR3 protein: CASSTAGTSAYEQYF; CDR3 DNA: TGTGCCAGCAGTACGGCCGGGACATCTGCCTACGAGCAGTACTTC; D gene: -; V gene: TRBV2; clone size: -; J gene: TRBJ2-7
CDR3 protein: CASSVAEGVSSYNEQFF; CDR3 DNA: TGTGCCAGCAGCGTCGCGGAGGGGGTAAGCTCCTACAATGAGCAGTTCTTC; D gene: -; V gene: TRBV9; clone size: -; J gene: TRBJ2-1
CDR3 protein: CATSSLTGEADTQYF; CDR3 DNA: TGTGCCACCAGCAGCTTGACAGGGGAGGCAGATACGCAGTATTTT; D gene: TRBD1; V gene: TRBV15; clone size: -; J gene: TRBJ2-3
CDR3 protein: CSATPGGSSNYGYTF; CDR3 DNA: TGCAGTGCTACCCCCGGGGGATCCTCTAACTATGGCTACACCTTC; D gene: -; V gene: TRBV20-1; clone size: -; J gene: TRBJ1-2
CDR3 protein: CASSDGRGAIYGYTF; CDR3 DNA: TGTGCCAGCAGCGACGGGAGGGGAGCGATCTATGGCTACACCTTC; D gene: -; V gene: TRBV6-5; clone size: once; J gene: TRBJ1-2
CDR3 protein: CASSPPTLAGAPAEQFF; CDR3 DNA: TGCGCCAGCAGCCCCCCTACTCTAGCGGGGGCCCCGGCTGAGCAGTTCTTC; D gene: TRBD2; V gene: TRBV5-1; clone size: once; J gene: TRBJ2-1
CDR3 protein: CASTTEWTEAFF; CDR3 DNA: TGTGCCAGCACTACAGAGTGGACTGAAGCTTTCTTT; D gene: -; V gene: TRBV5-6; clone size: -; J gene: TRBJ1-1
CDR3 protein: CASSFPSGRPTNTGELFF; CDR3 DNA: TGTGCCAGCAGTTTCCCTAGCGGGAGGCCTACTAACACCGGGGAGCTGTTTTTT; D gene: TRBD2; V gene: TRBV27; clone size: -; J gene: TRBJ2-2
CDR3 protein: CASSGGTGHLQYF; CDR3 DNA: TGTGCCAGCAGCGGTGGGACAGGGCATTTGCAGTACTTC; D gene: TRBD1; V gene: TRBV2; clone size: -; J gene: TRBJ2-7
CDR3 protein: CASSQLAGGPHEQFF; CDR3 DNA: TGTGCCAGCAGCCAACTAGCGGGAGGGCCCCATGAGCAGTTCTTC; D gene: TRBD2; V gene: TRBV12-3/TRBV12-4; clone size: -; J gene: TRBJ2-1
CDR3 protein: CASRPHGTLGTQYF; CDR3 DNA: TGTGCCAGCCGACCTCACGGCACATTAGGGACCCAGTACTTC; D gene: -; V gene: TRBV14; clone size: -; J gene: TRBJ2-5
CDR3 protein: CSASRAGEYEQYF; CDR3 DNA: TGCAGTGCTAGCCGGGCGGGAGAGTACGAGCAGTACTTC; D gene: TRBD2; V gene: TRBV20-1; clone size: -; J gene: TRBJ2-7
CDR3 protein: CASRITGTSTDTQYF; CDR3 DNA: TGTGCCAGCAGGATTACAGGGACTAGCACAGATACGCAGTATTTT; D gene: -; V gene: TRBV12-3/TRBV12-4; clone size: -; J gene: TRBJ2-3
CDR3 protein: CASSPSLGAQVGYTF; CDR3 DNA: TGCGCCAGCAGCCCATCCCTGGGGGCGCAGGTTGGCTACACCTTC; D gene: -; V gene: TRBV5-1; clone size: -; J gene: TRBJ1-2
CDR3 protein: CASSPYLLNYGYTF; CDR3 DNA: TGTGCCAGCAGCCCCTACTTACTAAACTATGGCTACACCTTC; D gene: -; V gene: TRBV3-1; clone size: -; J gene: TRBJ1-2
CDR3 protein: CASSQGNGYTF; CDR3 DNA: TGTGCCAGCAGCCAGGGAAACGGCTACACCTTC; D gene: -; V gene: TRBV6-5; clone size: -; J gene: TRBJ1-2
CDR3 protein: CASSHPGRRGRTEAFF; CDR3 DNA: TGTGCCAGCAGCCACCCCGGGCGGCGAGGGCGCACTGAAGCTTTCTTT; D gene: -; V gene: TRBV3-1; clone size: -; J gene: TRBJ1-1
CDR3 protein: CSARAGTGSSPSYGYTF; CDR3 DNA: TGCAGTGCTAGAGCCGGGACAGGGAGTAGTCCGTCGTATGGCTACACCTTC; D gene: TRBD1; V gene: TRBV20-1; clone size: -; J gene: TRBJ1-2